This is a list of T cell receptor beta chains from one sample in a study of regulatory T cells in long-lasting Graves disease. TCRdb re-derived calls from the multiplex PCR reads in MiXCR, one entry per CDR3 protein. The sample includes 320,000 or so distinct CDR3 sequences, 15% to 20% of them seen just once. The specimen comprised peripheral blood mononuclear cells (PBMCs), sampled at new diagnosis, from a patient treated with antithyroid drugs. The receptor set was obtained from a female donor with Graves disease. The CDR3 runs from the conserved cysteine through the conserved F or W. D genes are given only for firm matches. Size values are once, few and many counts, or a class for expanded clones, and some rows have none.

J gene	V gene	clone size	D gene	CDR3 protein	CDR3 DNA
TRBJ1-1	TRBV12-3/TRBV12-4	many	NA	CASSFFENTEAFF	TGTGCCAGCAGTTTTTTTGAGAACACTGAAGCTTTCTTT
TRBJ2-5	TRBV6-2/TRBV6-3	NA	TRBD2	CASSEAAGGSSFETQYF	TGTGCCAGCAGTGAAGCCGCGGGAGGGTCCTCGTTTGAGACCCAGTACTTC
TRBJ1-1	TRBV29-1	many	NA	CSVLPRGNTEAFF	TGCAGCGTCCTCCCCAGGGGGAACACTGAAGCTTTCTTT
TRBJ2-1	TRBV20-1	NA	TRBD2	CSANSVLAGEDEQFF	TGCAGTGCTAACTCTGTTCTAGCGGGAGAGGACGAGCAGTTCTTC
TRBJ2-5	TRBV20-1	NA	NA	CSANERSETQYF	TGCAGCGCCAATGAGAGGTCTGAGACCCAGTACTTC
TRBJ1-4	TRBV7-2	NA	NA	CASRPSGCGGEKLFF	TGTGCCAGCAGACCGTCGGGGTGTGGCGGTGAAAAACTGTTTTTT
TRBJ1-3	TRBV18	NA	NA	CASSPFPRGQSSGNTIYF	TGTGCCAGCTCACCATTCCCGCGGGGTCAGAGCTCTGGAAACACCATATATTTT
TRBJ1-2	TRBV6-1	NA	TRBD1	CAISQGTGTIYGYTF	TGTGCCATCAGCCAAGGGACAGGCACCATCTATGGCTACACCTTC
TRBJ1-2	TRBV28	few	NA	CASSRPGAFRYGYTF	TGTGCCAGCAGCCGACCGGGAGCATTCCGGTATGGCTACACCTTC
TRBJ2-1	TRBV28	NA	NA	CASSFLPGRYNEQSF	TGTGCCAGCAGTTTTCTTCCCGGTCGGTACAATGAGCAGTCCTTC
TRBJ2-7	TRBV3-1	many	NA	CASSRAGDSYEQYF	TGTGCCAGCAGCCGGGCAGGGGATTCCTACGAGCAGTACTTC
TRBJ2-3	TRBV9	many	TRBD1	CASSVGGGFDTQYF	TGTGCCAGCAGCGTAGGAGGGGGCTTCGATACGCAGTATTTT
TRBJ2-7	TRBV5-1	many	TRBD1	CASSPHRGSYEQYF	TGCGCCAGCAGCCCACACAGGGGGAGCTACGAGCAGTACTTC
TRBJ2-5	TRBV5-1	NA	TRBD1	CASSLRGLPQETQYF	TGCGCCAGCAGCTTGAGGGGGCTCCCACAAGAGACCCAGTACTTC
TRBJ2-3	TRBV5-1	many	TRBD2	CASSLLGGGEGTDTQYF	TGCGCCAGCAGCTTGTTAGGCGGGGGTGAAGGCACAGATACGCAGTATTTT
TRBJ1-3	TRBV28	many	NA	CASSLLTGNTIYF	TGTGCCAGCAGTTTATTGACCGGAAACACCATATATTTT
TRBJ2-3	TRBV3-1	few	TRBD2	CASSNRRLAGGSTDTQYF	TGTGCCAGCAGCAACCGACGACTAGCGGGAGGGAGCACAGATACGCAGTATTTT
TRBJ2-5	TRBV12-3/TRBV12-4	many	TRBD2	CASRGLAGGTQETQYF	TGTGCCAGCAGAGGACTAGCGGGAGGCACACAAGAGACCCAGTACTTC